The source of this T cell receptor (beta chain) is a study of shared clonotypes between healthy human individuals. General study findings and limits: Depth of sequencing was expected to influence donor clonotype sharing.

Sequencing was performed with immunoSEQ multiplex PCR; in TCRdb, only in-frame clones are kept and a portion is missing. Of 550,000 to 700,000 clones listed, 60% to 75% are singletons. Donors were healthy HIV-negative adults without recent acute infections or vaccinations. A CD45RA-negative memory subset and a CD45RA+ naive subset were separated from the CD4+ cells. Details on this clone: What it binds is not known. The identical CDR3 is also encoded by other nucleotide sequences in the sample.

Sequencing used memory CD4+ T cells sorted from blood. Subset of the sample: CD45RA-negative fraction. This sequence was found in a woman in her 30s in good health.

CDR3: CASSLLGLNTEAFF. Here the CDR3 DNA reads TGTGCCAGCAGCTTGCTAGGGTTGAACACTGAAGCTTTCTTT. This rearrangement joins TRBV5-6 to TRBJ1-1; unclear D gene. V lost 1 base and J lost 0, with 7 bases in between. Germline V gene data show CDR1 as SGHDT and CDR2 as YYEEEE. The CDR3 has 14 residues. Drawing the rest from reference TRBV5-6 and TRBJ1-1, the complete variable domain is DAGVTQSPTHLIKTRGQQVTLRCSPKSGHDTVSWYQQALGQGPQFIFQYYEEEERQRGNFPDRFSGHQFPNYSSELNVNALLLGDSALYLCASSLLGLNTEAFFGQGTRLTVV.